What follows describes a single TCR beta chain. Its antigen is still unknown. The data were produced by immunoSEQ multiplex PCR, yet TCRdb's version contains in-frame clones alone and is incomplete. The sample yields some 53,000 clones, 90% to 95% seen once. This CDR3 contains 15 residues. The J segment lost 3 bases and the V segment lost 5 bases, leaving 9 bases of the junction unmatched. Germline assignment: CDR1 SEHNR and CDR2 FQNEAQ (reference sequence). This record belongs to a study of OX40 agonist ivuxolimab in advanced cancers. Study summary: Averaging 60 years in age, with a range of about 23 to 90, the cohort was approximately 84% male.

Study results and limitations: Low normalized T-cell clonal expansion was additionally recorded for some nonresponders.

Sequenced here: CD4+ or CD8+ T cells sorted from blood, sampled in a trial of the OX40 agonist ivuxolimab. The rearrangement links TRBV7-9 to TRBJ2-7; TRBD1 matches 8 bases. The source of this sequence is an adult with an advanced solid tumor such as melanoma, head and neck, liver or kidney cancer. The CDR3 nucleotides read TGTGCCAGCAGCGGGACTCCGGGACAGGACTACGAGCAGTACTTC. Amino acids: CASSGTPGQDYEQYF.